This TCR beta chain was observed in a study of blood T cell repertoires in COVID-19. On the study more broadly: The United States, Italy and Spain provided the acute and convalescent COVID-19 samples. In each case, the material was cDNA or gDNA derived from T cells, B-cell-depleted T cells, or PBMCs.

Trimming removed 1 base at V and 6 bases at J, with 10 bases between. The CDR3 totals 15 residues. Per germline, CDR1 SGHTA and CDR2 FQGTGA. In the source study's methods: Nucleated cell number was recorded as an estimate derived from reference gene primer amplification. Some clones are missing from TCRdb's copy, which holds only in-frame ones; the method was immunoSEQ multiplex PCR. The V and J calls and clone size were taken over from that table, and D and trimming were inferred from the DNA. The profile shows about 50,000 clones, more than 90% of them singletons. Sequenced: peripheral blood. The chain links TRBV7-3 to TRBJ1-6, with D perhaps matching TRBD1 (5 bases). The TCR comes from a woman of 80 years or more with acute or convalescent COVID-19. The CDR3 nucleotides read TGTGCCAGCAGCTTAATGGGGCAGCCTAATTCACCCCTCCACTTT. Residues: CASSLMGQPNSPLHF.